The 17 T cell receptor beta chains reported below all come from one sample, sequenced in a study of metastatic and nonmetastatic thyroid tumors. TCRdb called clones again from the PCR reads with MiXCR. The profile shows some 40,000 clones, approximately 15% of them singletons. Patients had received no treatment of any kind before thyroid surgery. The specimen sequenced was blood. All receptors come from a female donor with papillary thyroid cancer or a benign thyroid nodule (not recorded which). Some clones in this sample may be carry-over from other donors' samples.

This clone occurred many times. The junction and the germline gene differ at one end; a read error may be behind it. The rearrangement links TRBV5-1 to TRBJ2-1, with D tentatively TRBD1 or TRBD2 (5 bases each). Germline assignment: CDR1 SGHRS and CDR2 YFSETQ. The CDR3 is made up of 13 amino acids. CDR3 residues: CASSTPLGTHLSF. In DNA, the CDR3 is TGCGCCAGCAGCACCCCTCTTGGGACCCACCTTAGCTTC.

V gene TRBV30 combines with J gene TRBJ1-1; D is ambiguous. The CDR3 loop spans 14 amino acids. CDR1 GTSNPN and CDR2 SVGIG come from the germline V gene (reference sequence). V lost 5 bases and J 7 bases, leaving 20 bases between the germline ends. This chain's CDR3 is CAWAMTSSVDEAFF. The CDR3 nucleotides are TGTGCCTGGGCTATGACATCCTCCGTCGATGAAGCTTTCTTT.

For this clone: The missing conserved phenylalanine or tryptophan at the end of this CDR3 makes a read error likely. Because the CDR3's place on the DNA is in doubt, the DNA is left out and the CDR3 is given as listed by TCRdb. This rearrangement joins TRBV7-2 to TRBJ2-7; whether TRBD2, the table's D call, matches the DNA was not checked. The CDR3 extends over 10 residues, inclusive of both ends. The germline gives CDR1 SGHTA, CDR2 FQGNSA. CDR3 region: CASEGSGLAG.

About this clone: The junction shows a germline mismatch at one end, possibly a read error. The rearrangement links TRBV11-2 to TRBJ1-6; D ambiguous. TRBJ2-5 explains the end of the DNA better; the J call may be wrong. Germline loops: CDR1 SGHAT, CDR2 FQNNGV. CDR3 size: 11 residues. The CDR3 nucleotides are TGTGTCAGCAGCTTAGTAGTCACCCAGTACTTC. It encodes CVSSLVVTQYF.

This clone was observed at least ten times. The chain recombines TRBV6-5 with TRBJ2-7, with D possibly being TRBD2 (5 bases). V was clipped by 0 bases and J by 7 bases, with 16 bases between them. The CDR3 totals 15 residues. Germline loops: CDR1 MNHEY, CDR2 SVGAGI. CDR3 region: CASSYSFGGFDEQYF. CDR3 in DNA: TGTGCCAGCAGTTACTCGTTCGGCGGGTTTGATGAGCAGTACTTC.

The CDR3 DNA follows: TGTGCCAGCAGTGAAACCCTCGAGCAGTACTTC. Amino acids: CASSETLEQYF. The genes are TRBV6-1 and TRBJ2-7; D gene ambiguous. CDR1 and CDR2 from the germline V gene are MNHNS and SASEGT. The germline V and J ends were trimmed by 2 bases and 6 bases, with 5 bases remaining between them. The CDR3 length is 11 residues.

This clone was seen at least ten times. This rearrangement joins TRBV6-5 to TRBJ2-7, with D possibly being TRBD2 (5 bases). Per germline, CDR1 MNHEY and CDR2 SVGAGI. This CDR3 has 14 residues. Trimming removed 0 bases from V and 0 bases from J, with 6 bases in between. The CDR3 coding sequence is TGTGCCAGCAGTTACTCGCGGGTCTCCTACGAGCAGTACTTC. Amino acids: CASSYSRVSYEQYF.

This clone occurred many times. The V call is TRBV19, the J call TRBJ1-2, with a tentative D call TRBD1 (5 bases). This CDR3 is 15 amino acids long. Germline assignment: CDR1 LNHDA and CDR2 SQIVND (reference sequence). The germline V and J ends were trimmed by 2 bases and 3 bases, with 13 bases remaining between them. The CDR3 region has the DNA TGTGCCAGTAGTATATCCGGGGCTGCCCACTATGGCTACACCTTC. Amino acid sequence: CASSISGAAHYGYTF.

This clone came up many times. The chain links TRBV10-2 to TRBJ2-3; the D is unclear. The CDR3 consists of 11 residues. V lost 4 bases, J lost 4 bases, and 3 bases lay in between. Germline CDR1 WSHSY, CDR2 SAAADI. DNA of the CDR3: TGCGCCAGCAGTGTGGCAGATACGCAGTATTTT. Protein sequence: CASSVADTQYF.

This clone showed up many times. The gene calls are TRBV27 and TRBJ1-2; 8 bases match TRBD1. Trimming cost V 5 bases and J 13 bases; bases outside gene matches: 9. CDR1 and CDR2 (germline): MNHEY, SMNVEV (reference sequence). CDR3 length equals 12 residues. DNA for the CDR3: TGTGCCAGCAGTCCTCCGGGACAGGACCCCACCTTC. Its protein is CASSPPGQDPTF.

The sample holds a few counts of this clone. Its ends do not fully match the called genes, so a read error is possible. This rearrangement joins TRBV28 to TRBJ2-5, with 7 bases aligning to TRBD2. In germline, CDR1 is MDHEN, CDR2 SYDVKM. The CDR3 contains 18 residues. The CDR3 DNA is TGTGCCAGCATTTTAAATGCGAAGCGGGGACTCGCCTACAATGAGCATTTCTTC. Amino acids: CASILNAKRGLAYNEHFF.

This clone was seen at least ten times. This chain joins TRBV9 and TRBJ2-5, with TRBD1 identical over 9 bases. Germline assignment: CDR1 SGDLS and CDR2 YYNGEE. This CDR3 region has 14 residues. Trimming removed 4 bases from V and 5 bases from J; junction bases left unmatched: 6. The DNA of the CDR3 is TGTGCCAGCAGCCGTACAGGGGGCTTTGAGACCCAGTACTTC. This encodes CASSRTGGFETQYF.

In regard to this clone: Just one base apart from a much larger clone, this may be a read error. The rearrangement joins TRBV5-5 to TRBJ2-7, with 8 bases lining up with TRBD1. The junction had 3 bases not matched to a gene; V was cut back by 8 bases and J by 2 bases. CDR3 size: 12 residues. Germline CDR1 and CDR2: SGHKS and YYEKEE (reference sequence). CDR3 nucleotides: TGTGCCAGACTGGACAGGGCCTACGAGCAGTACTTC. Its translation is CARLDRAYEQYF.

This clone was found many times. The chain couples TRBV7-6 to TRBJ1-4; TRBD1 aligns across 8 bases. Trimming at V came to 5 bases and at J to 6 bases, leaving 5 bases not matched to a gene. CDR3 size: 14 residues. CDR1 and CDR2 from the germline V gene are SGHVS and FNYEAQ. CDR3 sequence reads: CASSGGQEDEKLFF. The CDR3 DNA reads TGTGCCAGCAGCGGGGGACAGGAAGATGAAAAACTGTTTTTT.

This clone was recorded at least ten times. The chain links TRBV19 to TRBJ2-2; 12 positions match TRBD2. CDR3 length: 16 amino acids. Per germline, CDR1 LNHDA and CDR2 SQIVND (reference sequence). V shed 7 bases and J 5 bases; nucleotides not matched to a gene: 8. The CDR3 nucleotides are TGTGCCAGTACCCCCCGACTAGCGGGAGTTACCGGGGAGCTGTTTTTT. It yields the protein CASTPRLAGVTGELFF.

There are many counts of this clone. The J gene is TRBJ2-1, the V gene TRBV27, with D unclear. CDR3 length: 17 residues. The germline gives CDR1 MNHEY, CDR2 SMNVEV (reference sequence). V was clipped by 6 bases and J by 0 bases, with 18 bases between them. CDR3 residues: CASRHPRDISSYNEQFF. The CDR3 region has the DNA TGTGCCAGCAGACACCCAAGGGATATTAGCTCCTACAATGAGCAGTTCTTC.

This clone was observed at least ten times. The rearrangement joins TRBV15 to TRBJ1-4, with D possibly matching TRBD1 (6 bases). Per germline, CDR1 LNHNV and CDR2 YYDKDF (reference sequence). Trimming stripped 0 bases from V and 10 bases from J, with 15 bases between. The CDR3 has 15 residues. CDR3 in amino acids: CATSRDRNREIKLFF. CDR3 DNA sequence: TGTGCCACCAGCAGAGATAGAAACAGGGAAATAAAACTGTTTTTT.